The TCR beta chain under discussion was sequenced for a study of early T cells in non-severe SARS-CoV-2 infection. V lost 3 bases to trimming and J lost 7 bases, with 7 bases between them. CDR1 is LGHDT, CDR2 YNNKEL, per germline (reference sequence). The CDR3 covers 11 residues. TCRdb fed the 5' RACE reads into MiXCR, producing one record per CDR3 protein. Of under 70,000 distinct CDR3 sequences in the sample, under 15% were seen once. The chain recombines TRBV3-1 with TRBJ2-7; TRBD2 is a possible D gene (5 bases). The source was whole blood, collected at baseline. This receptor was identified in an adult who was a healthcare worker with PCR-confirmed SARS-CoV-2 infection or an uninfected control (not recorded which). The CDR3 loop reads CASSHRREQYF. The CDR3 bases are TGTGCCAGCAGCCACAGGAGGGAGCAGTACTTC.